Detailed here is one T cell receptor beta chain. The source of the sample is a study of blood T cell repertoires in COVID-19. Study in general: The United States, Italy and Spain supplied acute and convalescent COVID-19 samples.

Using immunoSEQ multiplex PCR, the repertoire was profiled, and TCRdb retains in-frame clones only, with some absent. The sample lists 320,000 or so clones; around 84% were seen once. The V gene's germline CDR1 is SGDLS and CDR2 YYNGEE. V trimming: 4 bases; J trimming: 1 base; junction bases outside the gene matches: 4. CDR3 size: 16 residues. Participant reports of clinical history set cohort assignment. V and J are TRBV9 and TRBJ1-3, with 11 bases identical to TRBD1. The receptor was isolated from a woman aged 25 to 45 who had been exposed to COVID-19. Sequencing used PBMCs or T cells enriched from blood (not recorded which). In DNA form, the CDR3 reads TGTGCCAGCAGCTCAGGGACAGGGGGGTCTGGAAACACCATATATTTT. Translating gives CASSSGTGGSGNTIYF.